Below are 20 T cell receptor beta chains sequenced from a single sample in a study of CD8+ T cells in alopecia areata. Extraction of RNA preceded its reverse transcription into cDNA, which served as the sequencing template. TCRdb's table, derived via immunoSEQ multiplex PCR, lists solely in-frame clones and lacks some. The sample gives 180,000 or so clones, roughly 64% of which show up once; 5.5% to 6% is in the top ten. Sample treatment: oral pan-JAK inhibitor, 5-10 mg twice daily. The sample was CD4+ T cells sorted from blood, taken at week 24, from a patient treated with tofacitinib. The receptors shown here come from a human donor with alopecia areata.

This chain joins TRBV9 and TRBJ1-1; D is uncertain. The length of the CDR3 is 15 residues. V lost 0 bases and J 4 bases, leaving 13 bases between the germline ends. The germline V gene has CDR1 SGDLS and CDR2 YYNGEE. The CDR3, as DNA: TGTGCCAGCAGCGTAGGGTTGGAGTGGGGCACTGAAGCTTTCTTT. Its protein is CASSVGLEWGTEAFF.

The V gene is TRBV7-3, the J gene TRBJ2-5; D is unresolved. The germline CDR1 and CDR2 sequences are SGHTA and FQGTGA. The CDR3 totals 13 residues. Trimming took 3 bases from V and 4 from J, leaving 9 bases between them. The CDR3 spells CASSFSGRETQYF. CDR3 nucleotide sequence: TGTGCCAGCAGCTTTTCTGGACGAGAGACCCAGTACTTC.

The CDR3 DNA sequence: TGCAGCGTTCGCCGGGGGACAGAGGAGACCCAGTACTTC. Amino acid sequence: CSVRRGTEETQYF. The rearrangement uses TRBV29-1 and TRBJ2-5, with D maybe TRBD1 (7 bases). Germline V lookup: CDR1 SQVTM, CDR2 ANQGSEA. The CDR3 has 13 residues. V lost 5 bases and J 5 bases, leaving 15 bases between the germline ends.

The genes are TRBV2 and TRBJ2-1; TRBD1 matches at 7 bases. The CDR3 length is 15 residues. Losses at the gene ends were 7 bases for V and 5 bases for J; bases not matched to a gene: 11. The V gene's germline CDR1 is SNHLY and CDR2 FYNNEI. The CDR3 sequence is CASTRDSPGDNEQFF. CDR3 nucleotide sequence: TGTGCCAGCACCCGGGACAGCCCTGGGGACAATGAGCAGTTCTTC.

V gene TRBV7-2 combines with J gene TRBJ1-1, with D possibly matching TRBD1 (5 bases). Looked up from germline, CDR1 is SGHTA and CDR2 is FQGNSA. The CDR3 runs to 13 residues. V lost 4 bases to trimming and J lost 11 bases, with 17 bases between them. The DNA of the CDR3 is TGTGCCAGCAGCTCGGCCGGGGGAGAACGGGCTTTCTTT. It translates to CASSSAGGERAFF.

The rearrangement links TRBV12-5 to TRBJ1-1; TRBD1 might be the D (5 bases). The germline V gene encodes CDR1 LGHNT and CDR2 FRNRAP. V was clipped by 4 bases and J by 14 bases, with 11 bases between them. The CDR3 covers 10 residues. CDR3 amino acids: CASGSPGEFF. The DNA of the CDR3 is TGTGCTAGTGGTTCCCCGGGGGAGTTCTTT.

The chain is built from TRBV27 and TRBJ2-1, with a possible D match to TRBD1 (6 bases). The germline V gene encodes CDR1 MNHEY and CDR2 SMNVEV (reference sequence). The V end was cut by 4 bases, the J end by 2 bases, with 15 bases between. The CDR3 runs to 16 residues. The CDR3 here is CASSSPGTRAYNEQFF. CDR3 DNA: TGTGCCAGCAGTTCCCCCGGGACAAGGGCCTACAATGAGCAGTTCTTC.

This clone was seen more than once but under ten times. This chain joins TRBV18 and TRBJ2-1, with D possibly TRBD2 on 5 matching bases. Germline loops: CDR1 KGHSH, CDR2 LQKENI. This CDR3 region has 13 residues. V gave up 6 bases and J gave up 8 bases, with 14 bases separating them. The CDR3 reads CASSPEGLHEQFF. CDR3 sequence (DNA): TGTGCCAGCTCCCCGGAAGGACTCCATGAGCAGTTCTTC.

This chain links TRBV7-2 with TRBJ2-7; possible D gene TRBD2, 7 bases. This CDR3 has 15 amino acids. Germline CDR1 SGHTA, CDR2 FQGNSA. V shed 0 bases and J shed 2 bases, with 11 bases lying between them. Written as DNA, the CDR3 is TGTGCCAGCAGCTTAGCGCCGGGGGGCACCTACGAGCAGTACTTC. The encoded protein is CASSLAPGGTYEQYF.

The rearrangement links TRBV5-1 to TRBJ2-5; 12 positions agree with TRBD2. CDR3 length: 14 residues. Germline V lookup: CDR1 SGHRS, CDR2 YFSETQ. The trim removed 4 bases at V and 5 bases at J, leaving 3 bases unmatched. The CDR3 DNA reads as TGCGCCAGCAGCCGCACTAGCGGGAGGGAGACCCAGTACTTC. It is translated as CASSRTSGRETQYF.

The chain has TRBV4-3 and TRBJ2-3, with 7 bases identical to TRBD1. CDR3 length: 16 amino acids. Trimming removed 3 bases from V and 3 bases from J; junction bases left unmatched: 9. Germline V gene sequence: CDR1 LGHNA, CDR2 YSLEER. This chain's CDR3 is CASSHPRAGGTDTQYF. The DNA for the CDR3 is TGCGCCAGCAGCCACCCTCGGGCAGGGGGAACAGATACGCAGTATTTT.

The J gene is TRBJ2-7, the V gene TRBV29-1; D possibly corresponds to TRBD2 (6 bases). With 6 bases removed from V and 0 bases from J, the gap between germline ends came to 15 bases. CDR3 length: 14 residues. Germline loops: CDR1 SQVTM, CDR2 ANQGSEA. The CDR3 spells CSVTLAVSSYEQYF. CDR3 bases: TGCAGCGTCACGTTAGCGGTTAGCTCCTACGAGCAGTACTTC.

This clone turned up a few times. The rearrangement links TRBV2 to TRBJ2-5, with a possible D match to TRBD1 (6 bases). This CDR3 contains 13 residues. The germline V and J ends were trimmed by 4 bases and 3 bases, with 9 bases remaining between them. The germline gives CDR1 SNHLY, CDR2 FYNNEI. The CDR3 is CASSVDREETQYF. CDR3 bases: TGTGCCAGCAGTGTGGACAGAGAAGAGACCCAGTACTTC.

Concerning this clone itself: This sample includes further DNA sequences coding for the same CDR3. This chain uses TRBV9 with TRBJ2-5; unclear D gene. Trimming removed 2 bases at V and 4 bases at J, with 12 bases between. CDR3 length: 14 amino acids. CDR1 is SGDLS, CDR2 YYNGEE, per germline. The CDR3 protein is CASSVVAGRETQYF. The CDR3 coding sequence is TGTGCCAGCAGCGTCGTTGCAGGTCGAGAGACCCAGTACTTC.

The V and J genes are TRBV7-2 and TRBJ1-5, with 10 positions matching TRBD1. The V gene's germline CDR1 is SGHTA and CDR2 FQGNSA. V gave up 5 bases and J gave up 6 bases; unmatched junction bases: 7. The CDR3 length is 15 residues. Here the CDR3 reads CASSIRQGATQPQHF. CDR3 nucleotide sequence: TGTGCCAGCAGCATCCGACAGGGGGCGACTCAGCCCCAGCATTTT.

This clone showed up just a few times. The chain carries TRBV5-4 and TRBJ2-3; the match to TRBD2 covers 9 bases. Germline V gene data show CDR1 as SGHNT and CDR2 as YYREEE (reference sequence). With 4 bases clipped from V and 3 bases from J, the junction kept 9 bases outside the gene matches. The CDR3 extends over 16 amino acids. CDR3 DNA: TGTGCCAGCAGCCCCGGGACTAGCAGATCAACAGATACGCAGTATTTT. Protein sequence: CASSPGTSRSTDTQYF.

The chain links TRBV30 to TRBJ1-2, with 7 bases matching TRBD1. The V and J ends lost 0 bases and 6 bases, in that order; junction bases with no gene match: 4. There are 13 residues in the CDR3. Per germline, CDR1 GTSNPN and CDR2 SVGIG (reference sequence). The CDR3 loop reads CAWSVRQGDGYTF. The CDR3 DNA reads as TGTGCCTGGAGTGTAAGACAGGGAGATGGCTACACCTTC. Full variable domain (rest looked up from reference TRBV30 and TRBJ1-2): SQTIHQWPATLVQPVGSPLSLECTVEGTSNPNLYWYRQAAGRGLQLLFYSVGIGQISSEVPQNLSASRPQDRQFILSSKKLLLSDSGFYLCAWSVRQGDGYTFGSGTRLTVV.

This rearrangement joins TRBV18 to TRBJ2-7; 10 bases match TRBD1. There are 16 residues in the CDR3. The ends lost 3 bases at V and 7 bases at J; junction bases unmatched: 12. Germline V gene sequence: CDR1 KGHSH, CDR2 LQKENI. The CDR3 loop reads CASSPGTGTGVVEQYF. CDR3 bases: TGTGCCAGCTCACCGGGAACCGGGACAGGGGTTGTTGAGCAGTACTTC. The complete variable domain, with remaining parts taken from reference TRBV18 and TRBJ2-7, reads NAGVMQNPRHLVRRRGQEARLRCSPMKGHSHVYWYRQLPEEGLKFMVYLQKENIIDESGMPKERFSAEFPKEGPSILRIQQVVRGDSAAYFCASSPGTGTGVVEQYFGPGTRLTVT.

The J gene is TRBJ1-1, the V gene TRBV6-5; a weak D match, TRBD1 (5 bases). The CDR3 loop spans 16 amino acids. V gave up 2 bases and J gave up 0 bases, with 13 bases separating them. Germline V gene lookup returns CDR1 MNHEY and CDR2 SVGAGI. The CDR3 spells CASSYAKGTVNTEAFF. CDR3 in DNA: TGTGCCAGCAGTTACGCGAAGGGGACGGTGAACACTGAAGCTTTCTTT.

This clone has only a few counts. The rearrangement uses TRBV10-3 and TRBJ2-5, with D perhaps TRBD2 (6 bases). Germline loops: CDR1 ENHRY, CDR2 SYGVKD. V was pared by 3 bases and J by 5 bases, with 16 bases between. The CDR3 has 15 residues. The CDR3 reads CAISDGGRGVETQYF. The DNA for the CDR3 is TGTGCCATCAGTGACGGGGGAAGAGGGGTTGAGACCCAGTACTTC.